These 21 T cell receptor beta chains share one sample of origin, sequenced in a study of shared clonotypes between healthy human individuals. Measured with immunoSEQ multiplex PCR; TCRdb has only the in-frame clones, and not every one. The sample holds over a million clones, 70% to 80% seen once. The sample was memory CD4+ T cells from PBMCs. The subset here: CD45RA-negative fraction. These receptors were taken from a man younger than 35 in good health. Some clones in this sample may be carry-over from other donors' samples.

The rearrangement uses TRBV5-1 and TRBJ2-3; 8 bases align to TRBD2. This CDR3 contains 17 residues. Germline CDR1 reads SGHRS; CDR2 reads YFSETQ. V lost 0 bases and J lost 5; bases outside the gene matches: 11. The CDR3 bases are TGCGCCAGCAGCTTGGCCCTAGCGGGCCTCCAAGTAGATACGCAGTATTTT. Residues: CASSLALAGLQVDTQYF.

The J gene is TRBJ2-1, the V gene TRBV19; D might be TRBD2 (6 bases). Germline CDR1 reads LNHDA; CDR2 reads SQIVND (reference sequence). V dropped 1 base and J dropped 2 bases, with 12 bases sitting between them. This CDR3 contains 16 residues. CDR3 coding DNA: TGTGCCAGTAGTATAGGGGGGACTCTTACCTACAATGAGCAGTTCTTC. Residues: CASSIGGTLTYNEQFF.

In this sample, this clone turned up a few times. Relative to the germline gene, one junction end is altered; a read error may explain this. The chain uses TRBV20-1 and TRBJ2-1, with D hard to call. Germline lookup yields CDR1 DFQATT and CDR2 SNEGSKA (reference sequence). The CDR3 loop spans 11 amino acids. The CDR3 protein is CSARSFNEQFF. DNA for the CDR3: TGCAGTGCTAGGTCCTTCAATGAGCAGTTCTTC.

The J gene is TRBJ1-3, the V gene TRBV2; D is uncertain. This CDR3 is 12 amino acids long. With 7 bases removed from V and 4 bases from J, the gap between germline ends came to 8 bases. Germline lookup yields CDR1 SNHLY and CDR2 FYNNEI. CDR3 sequence (DNA): TGTGCCAGCACTTTATTCGGAAACACCATATATTTT. Amino acids: CASTLFGNTIYF. The variable domain in full, with the rest retrieved from reference TRBV2 and TRBJ1-3, is EPEVTQTPSHQVTQMGQEVILRCVPISNHLYFYWYRQILGQKVEFLVSFYNNEISEKSEIFDDQFSVERPDGSNFTLKIRSTKLEDSAMYFCASTLFGNTIYFGEGSWLTVV.

The chain uses TRBV4-1 and TRBJ2-5; D assignment may be TRBD1 or TRBD2 (6 bases each). This CDR3 has 16 residues. V dropped 2 bases and J dropped 1 base, with 14 bases sitting between them. CDR1 is MGHRA and CDR2 is YSYEKL in the germline V gene. CDR3 loop: CASSQNIGGLQETQYF. In DNA, the CDR3 is TGCGCCAGCAGCCAAAACATAGGGGGACTCCAAGAGACCCAGTACTTC.

This clone has a handful of counts. The J gene is TRBJ2-6, the V gene TRBV9; D remains unclear. Looked up from germline, CDR1 is SGDLS and CDR2 is YYNGEE. Trimming removed 0 bases from V and 3 bases from J, with 7 bases in between. CDR3 length: 15 residues. CDR3 coding DNA: TGTGCCAGCAGCGTAGAGGGTTATGGGGCCAACGTCCTGACTTTC. Encoded protein: CASSVEGYGANVLTF.

With regard to this clone: Other DNA sequences from this sample encode an identical CDR3 as well. The V and J genes are TRBV5-1 and TRBJ2-3; D is ambiguous. Per the germline V gene, CDR1 is SGHRS and CDR2 is YFSETQ. This CDR3 region has 14 residues. The V gene lost 3 bases and the J gene lost 2 bases, with 10 bases spanning the gap. DNA for the CDR3: TGCGCCAGCAGCTCGACCGGGCTCACAGATACGCAGTATTTT. Translation: CASSSTGLTDTQYF.

CDR3: CASTPIAGGTGELFF. DNA for the CDR3: TGTGCCAGTACCCCGATAGCGGGGGGGACCGGGGAGCTGTTTTTT. The rearrangement uses TRBV19 and TRBJ2-2, with TRBD2 identical over 11 bases. There are 15 residues in the CDR3. The V gene's germline CDR1 is LNHDA and CDR2 SQIVND (reference sequence). V shed 7 bases, J shed 5 bases, and the junction held 6 bases outside the gene matches.

The CDR3 DNA is TGTGCCAGCAGAGCGTGGACAGGGGGCAATCAGCCCCAGCATTTT. This gives the protein CASRAWTGGNQPQHF. The rearrangement joins TRBV2 to TRBJ1-5; TRBD1 agrees at 9 bases. Trimming removed 6 bases from V and 2 bases from J; junction bases left unmatched: 5. From germline, CDR1 is SNHLY and CDR2 FYNNEI. This CDR3 is built from 15 residues.

The V gene is TRBV11-2, the J gene TRBJ2-1, with 7 bases fitting TRBD2. Germline V gene lookup returns CDR1 SGHAT and CDR2 FQNNGV. The ends lost 4 bases at V and 9 bases at J; junction bases unmatched: 12. The CDR3 contains 15 residues. The CDR3, as DNA: TGTGCCAGCAGCTCCCCCAGGGCGGGAGATGGTGAGCAGTTCTTC. Protein sequence: CASSSPRAGDGEQFF. The variable domain in full, with the rest retrieved from reference TRBV11-2 and TRBJ2-1, is EAGVAQSPRYKIIEKRQSVAFWCNPISGHATLYWYQQILGQGPKLLIQFQNNGVVDDSQLPKDRFSAERLKGVDSTLKIQPAKLEDSAVYLCASSSPRAGDGEQFFGPGTRLTVL.

This sequence joins TRBV28 and TRBJ1-2; D is unclear. Trimming left V 3 bases short and J 2 bases short, with 10 bases between. CDR3 length equals 14 residues. Germline V gene sequence: CDR1 MDHEN, CDR2 SYDVKM. DNA for the CDR3: TGTGCCAGCAGTTTGCCAGGACGGAACTATGGCTACACCTTC. Translated, it gives CASSLPGRNYGYTF.

This chain uses TRBV10-3 with TRBJ2-3, with D hard to call. There are 15 residues in the CDR3. Germline CDR1 is ENHRY and CDR2 is SYGVKD. Between the trimmed V and J ends, which lost 3 bases and 4 bases, there was a span of 14 bases. The CDR3 nucleotides are TGTGCCATCAGTGATAGTCAGGCCCGGCCAGATACGCAGTATTTT. Protein: CAISDSQARPDTQYF.

For this clone: The same CDR3 arises from other DNA sequences in this sample as well. CDR3 sequence: CASSPPGRGYGYTF. The CDR3 bases are TGTGCCAGCAGTCCCCCCGGCAGGGGCTATGGCTACACCTTC. V is TRBV6-6 and J is TRBJ1-2, with a possible D match to TRBD1 (6 bases). Trimming cost V 5 bases and J 4 bases, with 14 bases left between them. CDR1 and CDR2 from the germline V gene are MNHNY and SVGAGI (reference sequence). The CDR3 loop spans 14 amino acids.

Turning to this clone: A much more abundant neighbour one base away suggests this may be a read error. V usage is TRBV6-5 and J usage is TRBJ2-3; perhaps D is TRBD1 or TRBD2 (6 bases each). CDR3 length: 14 residues. The germline V gene has CDR1 MNHEY and CDR2 SVGAGI. The V gene lost 2 bases and the J gene lost 1 base, with 7 bases spanning the gap. The CDR3 protein is CASSYRGGTDTQYF. In nucleotides, the CDR3 is TGTGCCAGCAGTTACAGGGGGGGCACAGATACGCAGTATTTT.

The chain combines TRBV6-1 with TRBJ2-3; D ambiguous. The CDR3 has 14 residues. Trimming stripped 1 base from V and 0 bases from J, with 5 bases between. Germline CDR1 MNHNS, CDR2 SASEGT. DNA of the CDR3: TGTGCCAGCAGTGAAGGTGCTAGCACAGATACGCAGTATTTT. Translation: CASSEGASTDTQYF.

The chain carries TRBV11-2 and TRBJ2-3; 8 bases map to TRBD1. The CDR3 runs 15 residues. Germline CDR1 and CDR2: SGHAT and FQNNGV. Unmatched junction bases numbered 7, after V lost 7 bases and J lost 1 base. CDR3 coding DNA: TGTGCCAGCACCCTACGGGGACAGGGCACAGATACGCAGTATTTT. Amino acid sequence: CASTLRGQGTDTQYF.

This clone has only a few counts. This rearrangement joins TRBV28 to TRBJ2-7; D perhaps matches TRBD1 (6 bases). V lost 6 bases, J lost 7 bases, and 13 bases lay in between. The germline gives CDR1 MDHEN, CDR2 SYDVKM. The CDR3 is 12 residues long. In nucleotides, the CDR3 is TGTGCCAGCAGAGGACAGCCTGGGGAGCAGTACTTC. Translation: CASRGQPGEQYF. The whole variable domain, filled in from reference TRBV28 and TRBJ2-7, reads DVKVTQSSRYLVKRTGEKVFLECVQDMDHENMFWYRQDPGLGLRLIYFSYDVKMKEKGDIPEGYSVSREKKERFSLILESASTNQTSMYLCASRGQPGEQYFGPGTRLTVT.

The J gene is TRBJ2-4, the V gene TRBV6-1, with 8 bases aligning to TRBD2. Germline V gene lookup returns CDR1 MNHNS and CDR2 SASEGT. The junction had 9 bases not matched to a gene; V was cut back by 11 bases and J by 0 bases. The CDR3 covers 15 residues. Written as DNA, the CDR3 is TGTGCCGCGGGGGGCAGCCTGTTAGCCAAAAACATTCAGTACTTC. It encodes CAAGGSLLAKNIQYF.

This sequence joins TRBV6-5 and TRBJ2-2; possibly TRBD1 for D (5 bases). Germline V CDR1 and CDR2: MNHEY, SVGAGI. The CDR3 runs to 16 residues. V dropped 4 bases and J dropped 13 bases, with 25 bases sitting between them. The CDR3 is CASSLGDAGSRYRLFF. For the CDR3, the DNA is TGTGCCAGCAGTTTAGGGGATGCCGGCAGCCGGTATCGGCTGTTTTTT.

The chain links TRBV2 to TRBJ1-1; D is unclear. CDR1 is SNHLY and CDR2 is FYNNEI in the germline V gene. V dropped 7 bases and J dropped 4 bases, with 16 bases sitting between them. The CDR3 runs to 14 residues. The CDR3 DNA is TGTGCCAGCACTACCGAGGGTAAGGGCACTGAAGCTTTCTTT. Protein: CASTTEGKGTEAFF.

The J gene is TRBJ2-2, the V gene TRBV7-2, with D possibly matching TRBD1 (5 bases). This CDR3 spans 14 amino acids. The ends were cut back, 5 bases at V and 4 bases at J, with 11 bases in the middle. CDR1 is SGHTA, CDR2 FQGNSA, per germline. DNA for the CDR3: TGTGCCAGCAGCCGTGACAGTTTCACCGGGGAGCTGTTTTTT. This encodes CASSRDSFTGELFF. The complete variable domain, with remaining parts taken from reference TRBV7-2 and TRBJ2-2, reads GAGVSQSPSNKVTEKGKDVELRCDPISGHTALYWYRQSLGQGLEFLIYFQGNSAPDKSGLPSDRFSAERTGGSVSTLTIQRTQQEDSAVYLCASSRDSFTGELFFGEGSRLTVL.